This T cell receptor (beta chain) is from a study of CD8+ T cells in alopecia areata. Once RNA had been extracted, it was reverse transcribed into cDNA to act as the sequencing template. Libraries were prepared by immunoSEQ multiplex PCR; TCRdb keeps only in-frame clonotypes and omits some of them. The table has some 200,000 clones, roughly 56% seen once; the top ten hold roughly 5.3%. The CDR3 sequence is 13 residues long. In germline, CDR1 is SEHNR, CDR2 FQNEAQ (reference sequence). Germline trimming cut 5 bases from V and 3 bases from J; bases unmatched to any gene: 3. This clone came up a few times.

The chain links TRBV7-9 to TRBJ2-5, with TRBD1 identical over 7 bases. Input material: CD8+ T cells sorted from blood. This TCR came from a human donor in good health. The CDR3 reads CASSRGTEETQYF. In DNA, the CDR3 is TGTGCCAGCAGCAGAGGGACAGAAGAGACCCAGTACTTC. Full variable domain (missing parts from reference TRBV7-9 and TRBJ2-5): DTGVSQNPRHKITKRGQNVTFRCDPISEHNRLYWYRQTLGQGPEFLTYFQNEAQLEKSRLLSDRFSAERPKGSFSTLEIQRTEQGDSAMYLCASSRGTEETQYFGPGTRLLVL.